This T cell receptor (beta chain) appears in the sequencing data of a study of control samples from healthy donors and cancer patients. Some clones are missing from TCRdb's copy, which holds only in-frame ones; the method was immunoSEQ multiplex PCR. The sample lists around 55,000 clones; approximately 89% were seen once. Trimming left V 1 base short and J 4 bases short, with 14 bases between. The germline V gene has CDR1 MGHRA and CDR2 YSYEKL. This CDR3 has 15 amino acids. This rearrangement joins TRBV4-1 to TRBJ2-7; unclear D gene. This receptor was identified in a man aged 40-55 years with colorectal cancer. Sequencing was performed on PBMCs. In DNA form, the CDR3 reads TGCGCCAGCAGCCAAGCCCCGATTCAAGAATACGAGCAGTACTTC. Translation: CASSQAPIQEYEQYF.